Presented here are 23 T cell receptor beta chains from one specimen sequenced in a study of blood T cell repertoires in COVID-19 (dated by TCRdb to about 2020). The library was made by the immunoSEQ multiplex PCR assay. Not all clones reach the TCRdb copy of this immuneACCESS table, which keeps in-frame sequences only. Checked studies attribute under half of the gap to unresolved V genes and leave the rest unexplained. Counted in this sample were approximately 240,000 clones; approximately 91% of them appeared once. Approximately 2.2% of the sample rests with the top ten. What was sequenced was peripheral blood. The receptors were gathered from a woman aged 40 to 50 who had recovered from COVID-19.

The J gene is TRBJ1-2, the V gene TRBV6-5; 10 bases match TRBD1. The CDR3 is made up of 14 amino acids. Germline values: CDR1 MNHEY, CDR2 SVGAGI. V lost 7 bases to trimming and J lost 6 bases; unmatched junction nucleotides: 8. The CDR3 spells CASTSTDRGHGYTF. DNA for the CDR3: TGTGCCAGCACCTCGACAGACAGGGGGCATGGCTACACCTTC.

The chain uses TRBV18 and TRBJ2-2, with TRBD2 matching over 9 bases. This CDR3 spans 16 amino acids. Germline values: CDR1 KGHSH, CDR2 LQKENI. V was pared by 3 bases and J by 6 bases, with 8 bases of the junction left unmatched. The DNA for the CDR3 is TGTGCCAGCTCACCCCGTATTAGCGGGAGCCCCGGGGAGCTGTTTTTT. Translated: CASSPRISGSPGELFF.

This rearrangement joins TRBV11-3 to TRBJ1-1, with a possible D match to TRBD1 (6 bases). In germline, CDR1 is SGHNT, CDR2 YENEEA. The CDR3 has 15 residues. The V gene lost 0 bases and the J gene lost 1 base, with 9 bases spanning the gap. CDR3 loop: CASSLDRGQNTEAFF. CDR3 DNA sequence: TGTGCCAGCAGCTTAGATAGGGGACAGAACACTGAAGCTTTCTTT.

The chain employs TRBV7-2 and TRBJ1-1, with 7 bases lining up with TRBD1. V was pared by 6 bases and J by 2 bases, with 9 bases of the junction left unmatched. Germline lookup yields CDR1 SGHTA and CDR2 FQGNSA. The CDR3 has 15 residues. CDR3 loop: CASRRTGGGNTEAFF. The CDR3 DNA reads as TGTGCCAGCAGAAGAACTGGAGGGGGCAACACTGAAGCTTTCTTT.

The chain links TRBV4-2 to TRBJ2-1, with TRBD2 matching 12 bases. The CDR3 spans 17 residues. The germline V gene encodes CDR1 LGHNA and CDR2 YNFKEQ. V lost 2 bases and J lost 9; bases outside the gene matches: 11. CDR3 bases: TGTGCCAGCAGCCAACATGCTAGCGGGGGGGAGGACGGTGAGCAGTTCTTC. Its translation is CASSQHASGGEDGEQFF.

The rearrangement uses TRBV2 and TRBJ1-5; TRBD1 matches 11 bases. This CDR3 is 15 amino acids long. With 9 bases clipped from V and 15 bases from J, the junction kept 19 bases outside the gene matches. From germline, CDR1 is SNHLY and CDR2 FYNNEI. The CDR3 nucleotides are TGTGCCAGTAGGACAGGGGGCGGGGAGTCCAGCCCGGGGCATTTT. Translated: CASRTGGGESSPGHF.

The CDR3 here is CASSLSIYQPQHF. Written as DNA, the CDR3 is TGTGCCAGCAGTTTATCTATCTATCAGCCCCAGCATTTT. The rearrangement links TRBV27 to TRBJ1-5; D gene uncertain. The CDR3 covers 13 residues. The germline V gene has CDR1 MNHEY and CDR2 SMNVEV (reference sequence). The germline V and J ends were trimmed by 0 bases and 5 bases, with 5 bases remaining between them.

The V gene is TRBV7-9, the J gene TRBJ1-4; 7 bases agree with TRBD1. CDR1 and CDR2 (germline): SEHNR, FQNEAQ (reference sequence). The CDR3 spans 15 residues. Trimming removed 1 base from V and 4 bases from J; junction bases left unmatched: 3. The CDR3 is CASSLGDSFNEKLFF. DNA for the CDR3: TGTGCCAGCAGCTTAGGGGACAGTTTTAATGAAAAACTGTTTTTT.

The rearrangement links TRBV27 to TRBJ1-5; D might be TRBD1 (6 bases). This CDR3 region has 15 residues. Germline V CDR1 and CDR2: MNHEY, SMNVEV (reference sequence). V dropped 5 bases and J dropped 3 bases, with 14 bases sitting between them. CDR3 residues: CASSRDRFFNQPQHF. The DNA for the CDR3 is TGTGCCAGCAGTCGAGACAGGTTCTTCAATCAGCCCCAGCATTTT.

This clone was found a few times. The J gene is TRBJ2-1, the V gene TRBV6-5, with TRBD1 identical over 7 bases. After removal of 6 bases from V and 9 bases from J, the junction contained 5 bases not matched to a gene. There are 12 residues in the CDR3. Germline V CDR1 and CDR2: MNHEY, SVGAGI. The CDR3 DNA sequence: TGTGCCAGCAGGACCGACAGGGCTGAGCAGTTCTTC. It specifies CASRTDRAEQFF.

The chain joins TRBV7-9 to TRBJ1-2; weak D call: TRBD1 (6 bases). CDR3 size: 13 residues. V was pared by 7 bases and J by 8 bases, with 17 bases between. The germline CDR1 and CDR2 sequences are SEHNR and FQNEAQ (reference sequence). This CDR3 reads CASTTGQYEGYTF. The CDR3 coding sequence is TGTGCCAGCACCACAGGGCAGTATGAAGGCTACACCTTC.

This clone was seen more than once but under ten times. The rearrangement uses TRBV21-1 and TRBJ2-7; TRBD1 reflects the table's D call only, with no check against the DNA. TRBV21-1 is listed as a pseudogene. CDR3 length: 15 residues. The DNA of the CDR3 is TGTGCCAGCAGCACCCAAACAGGGGATTACCACGAGCAGTACTTC. Its translation is CASSTQTGDYHEQYF.

In its sample, this clone was seen a few times. V is TRBV7-2 and J is TRBJ2-2; D perhaps matches TRBD2 (6 bases). Trimming left V 5 bases short and J 6 bases short, with 13 bases between. The CDR3 is 14 amino acids. Looked up from germline, CDR1 is SGHTA and CDR2 is FQGNSA. CDR3 sequence (DNA): TGTGCCAGCAGCCTTTCTAGCGAGGCCGGGGAGCTGTTTTTT. This codes for CASSLSSEAGELFF.

This chain links TRBV28 with TRBJ1-2; 8 bases line up with TRBD1. The CDR3 totals 16 residues. V trimming: 6 bases; J trimming: 4 bases; junction bases outside the gene matches: 13. Germline V lookup: CDR1 MDHEN, CDR2 SYDVKM. The DNA for the CDR3 is TGTGCCAGCAGGAGAGGCCAGGGGGCAGAGGTCTATGGCTACACCTTC. Translating gives CASRRGQGAEVYGYTF.

A word on this clone: Other DNA sequences of this sample code for an identical CDR3. The J gene is TRBJ2-1, the V gene TRBV6-5, with a weak D call TRBD2 (6 bases). CDR1 is MNHEY, CDR2 SVGAGI, per germline. CDR3 length: 14 amino acids. V was trimmed by 5 bases and J by 1 base, leaving 9 bases between them. The CDR3 bases are TGTGCCAGCAGTCGGGACTTATCCTACAATGAGCAGTTCTTC. The encoded protein is CASSRDLSYNEQFF.

The chain employs TRBV24-1 and TRBJ2-5; 8 bases are a match to TRBD2. The CDR3 sequence is 15 residues long. Germline CDR1 and CDR2: KGHDR and SFDVKD. With V trimmed by 5 bases and J by 4 bases, 8 bases remained unmatched. In DNA form, the CDR3 reads TGTGCCACCAGTGTGAGTAGCGGGGCCTTAGAGACCCAGTACTTC. Translated, it gives CATSVSSGALETQYF.

V usage is TRBV7-2 and J usage is TRBJ2-1; 12 bases fit TRBD2. Germline V gene data show CDR1 as SGHTA and CDR2 as FQGNSA. The J segment lost 12 bases and the V segment lost 4 bases, leaving 10 bases of the junction unmatched. The CDR3 has 15 residues. CDR3 coding DNA: TGTGCCAGCAGCTCTGGACTAGCGGGAAACGGGCGGCAGTTCTTC. Amino acids: CASSSGLAGNGRQFF.

The chain recombines TRBV7-2 with TRBJ2-1, with 12 positions matching TRBD2. Germline CDR1 is SGHTA and CDR2 is FQGNSA. J gave up 8 bases and V 0 bases, and 5 bases lay outside the gene matches. The CDR3 runs 16 residues. CDR3 sequence reads: CASSLASSGRAHEQFF. The CDR3 region has the DNA TGTGCCAGCAGCTTAGCCTCTAGCGGGAGGGCCCATGAGCAGTTCTTC.

This chain connects TRBV14 to TRBJ2-5, with 13 nucleotides matching TRBD2. This CDR3 is built from 19 residues. V lost 1 base to trimming and J lost 1 base; unmatched junction nucleotides: 9. Germline V gives CDR1 SGHDN, CDR2 FVKESK. In nucleotides, the CDR3 is TGTGCCAGCAGCCAAGGGATTTATGGACTAGCGGGGGCCCAAGAGACCCAGTACTTC. Translated, it gives CASSQGIYGLAGAQETQYF.

The chain is built from TRBV7-8 and TRBJ2-7, with 7 bases lining up with TRBD1. From germline, CDR1 is SGHVS and CDR2 FQNEAQ. The junction had 11 bases not matched to a gene; V was cut back by 0 bases and J by 6 bases. The CDR3 is made up of 16 amino acids. The CDR3 here is CASSLALIGQVGEQYF. In DNA, the CDR3 is TGTGCCAGCAGCTTAGCGCTCATAGGACAGGTGGGCGAGCAGTACTTC.

This rearrangement joins TRBV2 to TRBJ2-5, with D perhaps matching TRBD2 (6 bases). Trimming left V 5 bases short and J 5 bases short, with 12 bases between. Germline assignment: CDR1 SNHLY and CDR2 FYNNEI. This CDR3 contains 13 residues. The CDR3 reads CASSTGVAETQYF. CDR3 sequence (DNA): TGTGCCAGCAGTACGGGGGTCGCGGAGACCCAGTACTTC.

This chain uses TRBV5-1 with TRBJ1-2; TRBD1 agrees at 7 bases. This CDR3 spans 13 amino acids. The germline V gene encodes CDR1 SGHRS and CDR2 YFSETQ. The V gene end was trimmed by 7 bases and the J gene end by 3 bases; junction bases not matched to a gene: 6. In DNA form, the CDR3 reads TGCGCCAGCTACAACAGGGGAGACTATGGCTACACCTTC. It encodes CASYNRGDYGYTF.

CDR3 DNA: TGTGCCAGCAGCCACGGACTAGCGGGAGCAAACCGGGAGACCCAGTACTTC. Translating gives CASSHGLAGANRETQYF. This sequence joins TRBV7-3 and TRBJ2-5; 13 bases map to TRBD2. The V gene end was trimmed by 5 bases and the J gene end by 5 bases; junction bases not matched to a gene: 11. Germline V gene lookup returns CDR1 SGHTA and CDR2 FQGTGA. The CDR3 is 17 amino acids.